These 16 T cell receptor beta chains came from one sample sequenced in a study of CD4 T cells in relation to SARS-CoV-2 and coronaviruses. Produced via immunoSEQ multiplex PCR; TCRdb's table is partial and in-frame only. The table lists about 41,000 clones, over 70% of them singletons. These TCRs' antigens remain unknown. The sequencing input was naive CD4+ T cells from PBMCs, cultured in vitro. Subset meaning: naive CD4+ T cells isolated by negative enrichment. All receptors derive from an adult with COVID-19.

The V gene is TRBV14, the J gene TRBJ2-7; D gene uncertain. The germline V and J ends were trimmed by 1 base and 2 bases, with 6 bases remaining between them. CDR3 length equals 13 residues. CDR1 and CDR2 from the germline V gene are SGHDN and FVKESK. CDR3 sequence: CASSQAFPYEQYF. The DNA of the CDR3 is TGTGCCAGCAGCCAAGCTTTCCCCTACGAGCAGTACTTC. The whole variable domain, filled in from reference TRBV14 and TRBJ2-7, reads EAGVTQFPSHSVIEKGQTVTLRCDPISGHDNLYWYRRVMGKEIKFLLHFVKESKQDESGMPNNRFLAERTGGTYSTLKVQPAELEDSGVYFCASSQAFPYEQYFGPGTRLTVT.

The chain combines TRBV28 with TRBJ2-2; 12 bases are a match to TRBD1. CDR1 is MDHEN and CDR2 is SYDVKM in the germline V gene. V lost 2 bases to trimming and J lost 3 bases; unmatched junction nucleotides: 1. The length of the CDR3 is 16 residues. The DNA for the CDR3 is TGTGCCAGCAGTTTACGGGACAGGGGGCACACCGGGGAGCTGTTTTTT. Amino acids: CASSLRDRGHTGELFF.

The J gene is TRBJ2-1, the V gene TRBV7-2, with 9 bases matching TRBD1. Trimming removed 0 bases from V and 6 bases from J; junction bases left unmatched: 6. The CDR3 sequence is 16 residues long. Germline V CDR1 and CDR2: SGHTA, FQGNSA. The CDR3 DNA reads TGTGCCAGCAGCTTAGCGGTTTGGACAGGGGCCAATGAGCAGTTCTTC. As protein: CASSLAVWTGANEQFF.

V is TRBV5-4 and J is TRBJ2-5, with 7 bases aligning to TRBD2. Germline trimming cut 0 bases from V and 5 bases from J; bases unmatched to any gene: 7. The CDR3 length is 15 residues. Per germline, CDR1 SGHNT and CDR2 YYREEE (reference sequence). The CDR3 DNA is TGTGCCAGCAGCTTGGGCGGGAGTGCGGGTGAGACCCAGTACTTC. Protein product: CASSLGGSAGETQYF.

This clone was observed a few times. The chain is built from TRBV7-9 and TRBJ1-2, with TRBD1 identical over 11 bases. The CDR3 loop spans 14 amino acids. With V trimmed by 3 bases and J by 8 bases, 5 bases remained unmatched. From germline, CDR1 is SEHNR and CDR2 FQNEAQ (reference sequence). The CDR3: CASSFPDRGQGYTF. DNA of the CDR3: TGTGCCAGCAGCTTTCCGGACAGGGGGCAGGGCTACACCTTC.

V is TRBV2 and J is TRBJ2-3, with 9 bases lining up with TRBD2. Germline lookup yields CDR1 SNHLY and CDR2 FYNNEI. This CDR3 region has 15 residues. V was pared by 2 bases and J by 3 bases, with 3 bases of the junction left unmatched. CDR3 nucleotide sequence: TGTGCCAGCAGTGAAAGCGGGGGGCGAACAGATACGCAGTATTTT. This translates into CASSESGGRTDTQYF.

The chain recombines TRBV30 with TRBJ2-1; unclear D gene. The CDR3 has 13 amino acids. The V end lost 0 bases, the J end lost 16 bases, and 19 bases lay between the germline ends. Germline V gene sequence: CDR1 GTSNPN, CDR2 SVGIG (reference sequence). CDR3 region: CAWSVNSRDGGFF. The CDR3 DNA sequence: TGTGCCTGGAGTGTAAATTCACGAGATGGCGGATTCTTC.

This clone occurred once. The chain couples TRBV18 to TRBJ1-4; D is unresolved. The germline gives CDR1 KGHSH, CDR2 LQKENI. The CDR3 is made up of 13 amino acids. V lost 3 bases and J 8 bases, leaving 10 bases between the germline ends. The DNA of the CDR3 is TGTGCCAGCTCACCCCAGGCGTCAGAAAAACTGTTTTTT. Translation: CASSPQASEKLFF.

The chain recombines TRBV7-9 with TRBJ2-3, with 11 positions matching TRBD2. The germline V gene has CDR1 SEHNR and CDR2 FQNEAQ (reference sequence). Trimming cost V 2 bases and J 3 bases; bases outside gene matches: 10. This CDR3 contains 18 residues. CDR3 DNA sequence: TGTGCCAGCAGCTTACCCCTGGCGGCTAGCGGGAGGACAGATACGCAGTATTTT. Encoded protein: CASSLPLAASGRTDTQYF.

This clone was counted a single time. This chain links TRBV5-5 with TRBJ2-3; D ambiguous. Germline CDR1 reads SGHKS; CDR2 reads YYEKEE (reference sequence). The CDR3 has 14 residues. V was trimmed by 5 bases and J by 1 base, leaving 11 bases between them. The chain's CDR3 is CASRRDSGTDTQYF. The CDR3 DNA reads as TGTGCCAGCAGACGTGATTCAGGCACAGATACGCAGTATTTT.

This clone appeared a single time. The chain uses TRBV3-1 (or the pseudogene TRBV3-2) and TRBJ2-7; no clear D gene. The ends were cut back, 0 bases at V and 6 bases at J, with 6 bases in the middle. The CDR3 contains 12 residues. The germline V gene has CDR1 LGHDT and CDR2 YNNKEL (reference sequence). CDR3 nucleotides: TGTGCCAGCAGCCAAGATAGTGTCGAGCAGTACTTC. This translates into CASSQDSVEQYF.

V usage is TRBV5-1 and J usage is TRBJ2-3; 12 bases agree with TRBD1. Germline V CDR1 and CDR2: SGHRS, YFSETQ. Germline trimming cut 3 bases from V and 1 base from J; bases unmatched to any gene: 9. The CDR3 sequence is 18 residues long. As DNA, the CDR3 is TGCGCCAGCAGCTCCCGCCCGGGACAGGGGGCCCGCACAGATACGCAGTATTTT. Protein sequence: CASSSRPGQGARTDTQYF.

The chain uses TRBV3-1 (or the pseudogene TRBV3-2) and TRBJ2-4; 8 bases match TRBD1. CDR3 length equals 13 residues. The germline CDR1 and CDR2 sequences are LGHDT and YNNKEL (reference sequence). Germline trimming cut 4 bases from V and 8 bases from J; bases unmatched to any gene: 4. CDR3 region: CASSLDRGDIQYF. The CDR3 DNA follows: TGTGCCAGCAGCCTCGACAGGGGTGACATTCAGTACTTC.

The rearrangement links TRBV19 to TRBJ2-6; D is perhaps TRBD1 or TRBD2 (5 bases each). V gave up 1 base and J gave up 2 bases, with 6 bases separating them. This CDR3 spans 15 amino acids. CDR1 is LNHDA and CDR2 is SQIVND in the germline V gene (reference sequence). CDR3 nucleotides: TGTGCCAGTAGTATAGGAGGGGCTGGGGCCAACGTCCTGACTTTC. It is translated as CASSIGGAGANVLTF.

The table lists this clone with a few counts. The V and J genes are TRBV7-3 and TRBJ2-3; 7 bases line up with TRBD2. The length of the CDR3 is 15 residues. Germline-derived CDR1 and CDR2 are SGHTA and FQGTGA. V gave up 2 bases and J gave up 5 bases; unmatched junction bases: 7. CDR3 protein: CASSLGGRNGDTQYF. The CDR3 coding sequence is TGTGCCAGCAGCTTAGGCGGGAGAAATGGAGATACGCAGTATTTT.

The J gene is TRBJ1-1, the V gene TRBV4-1; D ambiguous. V lost 1 base and J lost 4, with 13 bases in between. Germline CDR1 is MGHRA and CDR2 is YSYEKL. CDR3 length: 15 amino acids. The CDR3 region has the DNA TGCGCCAGCAGCCAAGTGAGTCTAGGGAGCACTGAAGCTTTCTTT. Translating gives CASSQVSLGSTEAFF.